A selection of T cell receptor beta chains follows, all from one sample in a study of neoadjuvant anti-PD-1 for oral cavity cancer. This table comes from immunoSEQ multiplex PCR, and its TCRdb copy is limited to in-frame clones, with some not included. The sample holds some 15,000 clones, roughly 71% seen once. The specimen comprised PBMCs, sampled before nivolumab (anti-PD-1) treatment. These receptors all come from a person between 40 and 80 years old with oral cavity squamous cell carcinoma. CDR3s include the opening cysteine and the closing phenylalanine or tryptophan. The D gene is left open where the match is weak. Clone size is not always given. Where it is, it says once, few, many or a class for expanded clones.

v_gene: TRBV4-2
j_gene: TRBJ2-3
abundance: -
d_gene: TRBD2
CDR3aa: CASSTQGWDYAQYF
CDR3nt: TGTGCCAGCAGCACCCAAGGCTGGGACTATGCGCAGTATTTT

v_gene: TRBV6-5
j_gene: TRBJ2-1
abundance: -
d_gene: TRBD1
CDR3aa: CASSKGQGYNEQFF
CDR3nt: TGTGCCAGCAGTAAGGGACAGGGGTACAATGAGCAGTTCTTC

v_gene: TRBV7-9
j_gene: TRBJ2-7
abundance: -
d_gene: TRBD2
CDR3aa: CASSPARSGVPYEQYF
CDR3nt: TGTGCCAGCAGCCCAGCACGGAGCGGGGTTCCGTACGAGCAGTACTTC

v_gene: TRBV2
j_gene: TRBJ2-3
abundance: -
d_gene: -
CDR3aa: CASSAPTGLGEADTQYF
CDR3nt: TGTGCCAGCAGTGCACCCACAGGGCTGGGTGAGGCAGATACGCAGTATTTT

v_gene: TRBV5-1
j_gene: TRBJ2-7
abundance: -
d_gene: -
CDR3aa: CASSRIPDWDERNF
CDR3nt: TGCGCCAGCAGCCGAATCCCAGACTGGGACGAGAGGAACTTC

v_gene: TRBV7-3
j_gene: TRBJ1-4
abundance: few
d_gene: TRBD1
CDR3aa: CASSPTGQATNEKLFF
CDR3nt: TGTGCCAGCAGCCCCACCGGACAGGCAACTAATGAAAAACTGTTTTTT

v_gene: TRBV11-2
j_gene: TRBJ1-4
abundance: once
d_gene: TRBD1
CDR3aa: CASSLGDRGNEKLFF
CDR3nt: TGTGCCAGCAGCTTGGGGGACAGGGGAAATGAAAAACTGTTTTTT

v_gene: TRBV5-1
j_gene: TRBJ1-1
abundance: few
d_gene: -
CDR3aa: CASSELPTGPGTEAFF
CDR3nt: TGCGCCAGCAGCGAACTTCCAACAGGGCCGGGCACTGAAGCTTTCTTT

v_gene: TRBV27
j_gene: TRBJ1-5
abundance: few
d_gene: -
CDR3aa: CASSLSIGGGQPQHF
CDR3nt: TGTGCCAGCAGTTTATCGATCGGGGGGGGTCAGCCCCAGCATTTT

v_gene: TRBV6-4
j_gene: TRBJ1-1
abundance: -
d_gene: -
CDR3aa: CASSEQKNTEAFF
CDR3nt: TGTGCCAGCAGTGAACAGAAGAACACTGAAGCTTTCTTT

v_gene: TRBV7-2
j_gene: TRBJ2-3
abundance: -
d_gene: TRBD2
CDR3aa: CASSLASGGGADTQYF
CDR3nt: TGTGCCAGCAGCTTAGCTAGCGGGGGTGGAGCAGATACGCAGTATTTT

v_gene: TRBV5-4
j_gene: TRBJ1-2
abundance: -
d_gene: -
CDR3aa: CASSLGGLGVYGYTF
CDR3nt: TGTGCCAGCAGCTTGGGTGGTTTGGGCGTGTATGGCTACACCTTC

v_gene: TRBV30
j_gene: TRBJ1-4
abundance: -
d_gene: -
CDR3aa: CAWSVGTQGLANEKLFF
CDR3nt: TGTGCCTGGAGTGTGGGGACACAGGGCTTGGCTAATGAAAAACTGTTTTTT

v_gene: TRBV27
j_gene: TRBJ1-5
abundance: few
d_gene: TRBD1
CDR3aa: CASRQGIENQPQHF
CDR3nt: TGTGCCAGTCGACAGGGGATCGAGAATCAGCCCCAGCATTTT

v_gene: TRBV7-9
j_gene: TRBJ2-2
abundance: -
d_gene: -
CDR3aa: CASSFLQGSLAGELFF
CDR3nt: TGTGCCAGCAGCTTCCTACAGGGTAGTTTGGCCGGGGAGCTGTTTTTT

v_gene: TRBV11-2
j_gene: TRBJ2-1
abundance: -
d_gene: TRBD2
CDR3aa: CASSLTSGNSYNEQFF
CDR3nt: TGTGCCAGCAGCTTAACTAGCGGGAATTCCTACAATGAGCAGTTCTTC

v_gene: TRBV7-9
j_gene: TRBJ1-2
abundance: few
d_gene: TRBD1
CDR3aa: CASSSSDRVGGGYTF
CDR3nt: TGTGCCAGCAGCTCGAGTGACAGGGTCGGAGGTGGCTACACCTTC

v_gene: TRBV19
j_gene: TRBJ1-2
abundance: -
d_gene: -
CDR3aa: CASRHNNIPLFGYTF
CDR3nt: TGTGCCAGTAGACACAACAACATCCCCCTTTTCGGCTACACCTTC

v_gene: TRBV7-8
j_gene: TRBJ1-4
abundance: -
d_gene: -
CDR3aa: CASSLVYGFKTNEKLFF
CDR3nt: TGTGCCAGCAGCTTAGTGTACGGCTTTAAAACTAATGAAAAACTGTTTTTT

v_gene: TRBV5-6
j_gene: TRBJ1-2
abundance: -
d_gene: -
CDR3aa: CASSPLDRPPGYGYTF
CDR3nt: TGTGCCAGCAGCCCCCTGGACAGACCCCCCGGCTATGGCTACACCTTC

v_gene: TRBV5-1
j_gene: TRBJ2-1
abundance: -
d_gene: TRBD2
CDR3aa: CASSFLADSYNEQFF
CDR3nt: TGCGCCAGCAGCTTCCTAGCGGACTCCTACAATGAGCAGTTCTTC

v_gene: TRBV5-1
j_gene: TRBJ1-1
abundance: -
d_gene: -
CDR3aa: CASSIQGIGAEAFF
CDR3nt: TGCGCCAGCAGCATACAGGGTATCGGCGCTGAAGCTTTCTTT

v_gene: TRBV19
j_gene: TRBJ1-1
abundance: -
d_gene: -
CDR3aa: CASSTPFGPIAEAFF
CDR3nt: TGTGCCAGTAGTACCCCTTTTGGGCCCATTGCTGAAGCTTTCTTT

v_gene: TRBV30
j_gene: TRBJ1-5
abundance: -
d_gene: TRBD1
CDR3aa: CAWSRTGGNQPQHF
CDR3nt: TGTGCCTGGAGTCGGACAGGGGGGAATCAGCCCCAGCATTTT

v_gene: TRBV4-1
j_gene: TRBJ2-2
abundance: once
d_gene: TRBD1
CDR3aa: CASSQRTGVNTGELFF
CDR3nt: TGCGCCAGCAGCCAACGGACAGGGGTGAACACCGGGGAGCTGTTTTTT

v_gene: TRBV28
j_gene: TRBJ1-2
abundance: -
d_gene: -
CDR3aa: CASSSEYRTRGYGYTF
CDR3nt: TGTGCCAGCAGTTCAGAATACAGGACTCGGGGCTATGGCTACACCTTC

v_gene: TRBV15
j_gene: TRBJ2-3
abundance: once
d_gene: -
CDR3aa: CATSREGNIAGTDTQYF
CDR3nt: TGTGCCACCAGCAGAGAGGGTAACATCGCCGGCACAGATACGCAGTATTTT

v_gene: TRBV15
j_gene: TRBJ2-5
abundance: -
d_gene: TRBD2
CDR3aa: CATSRYSAGLQETQYF
CDR3nt: TGTGCCACCAGCAGGTACTCAGCGGGGCTCCAAGAGACCCAGTACTTC

v_gene: TRBV7-9
j_gene: TRBJ1-6
abundance: -
d_gene: -
CDR3aa: CASSLYGTYNSPLHF
CDR3nt: TGTGCCAGCAGCTTATATGGGACATATAATTCACCCCTCCACTTT

v_gene: TRBV7-9
j_gene: TRBJ2-1
abundance: -
d_gene: TRBD2
CDR3aa: CASSLAVAGFDNGQFF
CDR3nt: TGTGCCAGCAGCTTAGCGGTAGCGGGATTTGATAATGGGCAGTTCTTC

v_gene: TRBV6-4
j_gene: TRBJ1-5
abundance: once
d_gene: -
CDR3aa: CASSPSGWTVYQPQHF
CDR3nt: TGTGCCAGCAGCCCTTCGGGATGGACGGTGTATCAGCCCCAGCATTTT

v_gene: TRBV27
j_gene: TRBJ2-7
abundance: -
d_gene: -
CDR3aa: CASSHPQEGDYEQYF
CDR3nt: TGTGCCAGCAGTCACCCTCAGGAGGGGGACTACGAGCAGTACTTC

v_gene: TRBV19
j_gene: TRBJ2-5
abundance: once
d_gene: -
CDR3aa: CASSIRQQETQYF
CDR3nt: TGTGCCAGTAGTATAAGGCAGCAAGAGACCCAGTACTTC

v_gene: TRBV19
j_gene: TRBJ1-1
abundance: -
d_gene: TRBD1
CDR3aa: CASRLGQGRWNTEAFF
CDR3nt: TGTGCCAGTAGACTAGGACAGGGGAGATGGAACACTGAAGCTTTCTTT

v_gene: TRBV9
j_gene: TRBJ2-2
abundance: -
d_gene: -
CDR3aa: CASSVGVRGTGELFF
CDR3nt: TGTGCCAGCAGCGTAGGCGTCAGGGGCACCGGGGAGCTGTTTTTT

v_gene: TRBV11-3
j_gene: TRBJ2-1
abundance: -
d_gene: -
CDR3aa: CASSLDQGGTGFPNEQFF
CDR3nt: TGTGCCAGCAGCTTAGATCAAGGGGGTACGGGGTTCCCAAATGAGCAGTTCTTC

v_gene: TRBV7-6
j_gene: TRBJ1-4
abundance: few
d_gene: -
CDR3aa: CASSLQGLGEKLFF
CDR3nt: TGTGCCAGCAGCTTACAGGGCTTGGGTGAAAAACTGTTTTTT

v_gene: TRBV25-1
j_gene: TRBJ2-7
abundance: -
d_gene: TRBD2
CDR3aa: CASSEATGTSPYEQYF
CDR3nt: TGTGCCAGCAGTGAAGCCACCGGGACTAGCCCCTACGAGCAGTACTTC

v_gene: TRBV2
j_gene: TRBJ1-2
abundance: -
d_gene: TRBD1
CDR3aa: CASTPDRAGNYGYTF
CDR3nt: TGTGCCAGCACCCCGGACAGGGCGGGGAACTATGGCTACACCTTC

v_gene: TRBV10-3
j_gene: TRBJ2-1
abundance: -
d_gene: -
CDR3aa: CAISNWPINNEQFF
CDR3nt: TGTGCCATCAGCAACTGGCCGATCAACAATGAGCAGTTCTTC

v_gene: TRBV7-3
j_gene: TRBJ2-5
abundance: -
d_gene: TRBD1
CDR3aa: CASSKVGQGALETQYF
CDR3nt: TGTGCCAGCAGCAAAGTGGGACAGGGGGCCTTGGAGACCCAGTACTTC

v_gene: TRBV4-2
j_gene: TRBJ2-6
abundance: few
d_gene: -
CDR3aa: CASSQDNSGANVLTF
CDR3nt: TGTGCCAGCAGCCAAGATAATTCTGGGGCCAACGTCCTGACTTTC

v_gene: TRBV19
j_gene: TRBJ2-7
abundance: few
d_gene: -
CDR3aa: CASSPPGTSSYEQYF
CDR3nt: TGTGCCAGTAGTCCACCCGGGACATCTTCCTACGAGCAGTACTTC

v_gene: TRBV2
j_gene: TRBJ1-4
abundance: -
d_gene: -
CDR3aa: CASSEQKRSEKLFF
CDR3nt: TGTGCCAGCAGTGAACAGAAGAGGAGTGAAAAACTGTTTTTT

v_gene: TRBV10-1
j_gene: TRBJ2-7
abundance: -
d_gene: TRBD1
CDR3aa: CASSKTGGSYEQYF
CDR3nt: TGCGCCAGCTCCAAGACAGGGGGGTCCTACGAGCAGTACTTC

v_gene: TRBV6-5
j_gene: TRBJ2-2
abundance: -
d_gene: -
CDR3aa: CASNPDTGELFF
CDR3nt: TGTGCCAGCAACCCTGACACCGGGGAGCTGTTTTTT

v_gene: TRBV2
j_gene: TRBJ1-5
abundance: few
d_gene: TRBD1
CDR3aa: CASSWTGDYSNQPQHF
CDR3nt: TGTGCCAGCAGTTGGACAGGGGACTATAGCAATCAGCCCCAGCATTTT

v_gene: TRBV7-9
j_gene: TRBJ2-5
abundance: few
d_gene: -
CDR3aa: CASSLESRETQYF
CDR3nt: TGTGCCAGCAGCTTAGAGAGCCGGGAGACCCAGTACTTC

v_gene: TRBV9
j_gene: TRBJ2-5
abundance: once
d_gene: -
CDR3aa: CASSFHQGSGTQYF
CDR3nt: TGTGCCAGCAGCTTCCACCAGGGGTCGGGGACCCAGTACTTC

v_gene: TRBV5-1
j_gene: TRBJ1-2
abundance: -
d_gene: -
CDR3aa: CASSLTALDAVKDYTF
CDR3nt: TGCGCCAGCAGCTTAACAGCTCTGGACGCGGTAAAGGACTACACCTTC

v_gene: TRBV15
j_gene: TRBJ1-1
abundance: -
d_gene: -
CDR3aa: CATSRGRGTEAFF
CDR3nt: TGTGCCACCAGCAGAGGGCGGGGCACTGAAGCTTTCTTT

v_gene: TRBV7-6
j_gene: TRBJ2-2
abundance: few
d_gene: -
CDR3aa: CASSFFPAAGTGELFF
CDR3nt: TGTGCCAGCAGCTTTTTCCCCGCCGCCGGCACCGGGGAGCTGTTTTTT

v_gene: TRBV2
j_gene: TRBJ1-4
abundance: -
d_gene: -
CDR3aa: CASSVGPDGHYNEKLFF
CDR3nt: TGTGCCAGCAGTGTAGGCCCGGACGGTCATTATAATGAAAAACTGTTTTTT

v_gene: TRBV7-8
j_gene: TRBJ2-7
abundance: -
d_gene: -
CDR3aa: CASRPRTKTYEQYF
CDR3nt: TGTGCCAGCCGGCCGCGGACGAAGACATACGAGCAGTACTTC

v_gene: TRBV6-1
j_gene: TRBJ2-7
abundance: once
d_gene: -
CDR3aa: CASSEVLGYEQYF
CDR3nt: TGTGCCAGCAGTGAGGTACTAGGCTACGAGCAGTACTTC